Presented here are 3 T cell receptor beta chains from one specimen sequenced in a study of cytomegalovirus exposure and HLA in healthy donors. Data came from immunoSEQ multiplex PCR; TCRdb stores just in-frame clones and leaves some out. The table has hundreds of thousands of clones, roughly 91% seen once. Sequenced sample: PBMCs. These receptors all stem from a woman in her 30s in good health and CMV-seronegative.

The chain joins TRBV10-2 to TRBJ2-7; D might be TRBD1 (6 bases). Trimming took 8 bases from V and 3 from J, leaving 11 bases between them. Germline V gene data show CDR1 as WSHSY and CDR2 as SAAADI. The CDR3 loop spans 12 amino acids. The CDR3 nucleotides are TGCGCCAGCTTAGGACAGAACTACGAGCAGTACTTC. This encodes CASLGQNYEQYF.

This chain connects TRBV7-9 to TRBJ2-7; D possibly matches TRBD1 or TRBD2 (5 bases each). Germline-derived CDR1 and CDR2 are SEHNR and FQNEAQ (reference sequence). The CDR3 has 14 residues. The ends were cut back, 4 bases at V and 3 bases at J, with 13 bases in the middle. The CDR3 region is CASSSVGTFYEQYF. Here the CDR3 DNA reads TGTGCCAGCAGCTCCGTTGGGACCTTCTACGAGCAGTACTTC.

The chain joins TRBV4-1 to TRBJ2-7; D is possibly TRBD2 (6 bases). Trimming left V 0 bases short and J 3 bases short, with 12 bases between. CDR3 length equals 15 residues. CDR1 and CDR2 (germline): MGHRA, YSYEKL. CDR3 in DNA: TGCGCCAGCAGCCAAGAGGAGGGCTCAAGCTACGAGCAGTACTTC. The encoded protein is CASSQEEGSSYEQYF.